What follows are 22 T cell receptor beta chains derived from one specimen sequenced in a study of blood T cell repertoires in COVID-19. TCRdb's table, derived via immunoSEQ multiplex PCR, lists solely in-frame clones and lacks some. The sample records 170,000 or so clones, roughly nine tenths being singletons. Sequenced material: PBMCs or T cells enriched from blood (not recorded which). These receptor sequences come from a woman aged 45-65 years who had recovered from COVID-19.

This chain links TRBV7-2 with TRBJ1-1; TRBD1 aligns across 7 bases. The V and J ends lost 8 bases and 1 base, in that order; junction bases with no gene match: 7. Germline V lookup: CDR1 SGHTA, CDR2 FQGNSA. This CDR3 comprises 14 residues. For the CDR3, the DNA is TGTGCCAGCCAGAGGAGGACAGGGAACACTGAAGCTTTCTTT. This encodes CASQRRTGNTEAFF.

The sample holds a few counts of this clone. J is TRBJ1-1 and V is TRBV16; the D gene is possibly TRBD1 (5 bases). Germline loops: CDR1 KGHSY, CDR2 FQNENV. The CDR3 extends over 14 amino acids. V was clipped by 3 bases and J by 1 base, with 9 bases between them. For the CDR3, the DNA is TGTGCCAGCAGCCAGCAGGGCACGAACACTGAAGCTTTCTTT. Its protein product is CASSQQGTNTEAFF. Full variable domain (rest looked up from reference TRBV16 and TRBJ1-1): GEEVAQTPKHLVRGEGQKAKLYCAPIKGHSYVFWYQQVLKNEFKFLISFQNENVFDETGMPKERFSAKCLPNSPCSLEIQATKLEDSAVYFCASSQQGTNTEAFFGQGTRLTVV.

CDR3 in DNA: TGTGCCAGCAGTTTCGGCAGGGGATTCAATCAGCCCCAGCATTTT. This encodes CASSFGRGFNQPQHF. The chain is built from TRBV28 and TRBJ1-5, with a weak D call TRBD1 (6 bases). The CDR3 length is 15 residues. Looked up from germline, CDR1 is MDHEN and CDR2 is SYDVKM. V gave up 3 bases and J gave up 3 bases, with 12 bases separating them.

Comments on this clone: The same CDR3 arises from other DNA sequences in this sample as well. For the CDR3, the DNA is TGTGCCAGCAGCCGGCGGGGCAATCAGCCCCAGCATTTT. Translating it yields CASSRRGNQPQHF. V and J are TRBV28 and TRBJ1-5; the D is unclear. This CDR3 spans 13 amino acids. Germline V gives CDR1 MDHEN, CDR2 SYDVKM. V was cut by 6 bases and J by 2 bases, with 8 bases left in between. Using reference TRBV28 and TRBJ1-5 for the parts outside the CDR3, the full variable domain is DVKVTQSSRYLVKRTGEKVFLECVQDMDHENMFWYRQDPGLGLRLIYFSYDVKMKEKGDIPEGYSVSREKKERFSLILESASTNQTSMYLCASSRRGNQPQHFGDGTRLSIL.

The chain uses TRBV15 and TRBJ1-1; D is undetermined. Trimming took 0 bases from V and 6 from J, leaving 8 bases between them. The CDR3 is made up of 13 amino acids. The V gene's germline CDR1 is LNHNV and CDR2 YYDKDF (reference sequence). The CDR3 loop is CATSRDKMSEAFF. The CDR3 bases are TGTGCCACCAGCAGAGATAAAATGTCTGAAGCTTTCTTT.

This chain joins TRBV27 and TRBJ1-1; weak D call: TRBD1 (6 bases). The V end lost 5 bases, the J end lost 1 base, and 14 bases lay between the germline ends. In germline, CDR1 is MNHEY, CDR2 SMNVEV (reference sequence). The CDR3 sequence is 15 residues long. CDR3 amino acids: CASSRYRVGNTEAFF. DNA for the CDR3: TGTGCCAGCAGTCGATACAGGGTGGGGAACACTGAAGCTTTCTTT.

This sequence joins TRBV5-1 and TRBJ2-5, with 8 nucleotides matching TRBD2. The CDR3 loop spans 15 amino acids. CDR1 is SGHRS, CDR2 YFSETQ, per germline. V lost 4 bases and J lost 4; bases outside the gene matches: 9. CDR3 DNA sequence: TGCGCCAGCAGCCCAAGCGGGAGTCGGTTAGAGACCCAGTACTTC. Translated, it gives CASSPSGSRLETQYF.

DNA of the CDR3: TGTGCCAGCAGTCCAATAGCGGGAGGGCCATATGAGCAGTTCTTC. Translating gives CASSPIAGGPYEQFF. The chain is built from TRBV6-5 and TRBJ2-1, with 11 bases identical to TRBD2. The CDR3 covers 15 residues. Looked up from germline, CDR1 is MNHEY and CDR2 is SVGAGI. The ends lost 5 bases at V and 8 bases at J; junction bases unmatched: 8.

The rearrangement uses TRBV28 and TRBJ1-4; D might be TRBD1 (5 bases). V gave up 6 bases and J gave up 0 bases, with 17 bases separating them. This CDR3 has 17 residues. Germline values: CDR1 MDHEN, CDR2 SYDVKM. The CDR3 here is CASRLRRTGATNEKLFF. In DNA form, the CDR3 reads TGTGCCAGCAGGCTAAGGAGAACAGGTGCAACTAATGAAAAACTGTTTTTT.

The CDR3 DNA reads TGTGCCAGCAGCAAGAGGGGACTATTAGAGACCCAGTACTTC. Translation: CASSKRGLLETQYF. The chain links TRBV7-8 to TRBJ2-5, with 7 positions matching TRBD2. CDR1 SGHVS and CDR2 FQNEAQ come from the germline V gene. This CDR3 region has 14 residues. The trim removed 5 bases at V and 4 bases at J, leaving 7 bases unmatched.

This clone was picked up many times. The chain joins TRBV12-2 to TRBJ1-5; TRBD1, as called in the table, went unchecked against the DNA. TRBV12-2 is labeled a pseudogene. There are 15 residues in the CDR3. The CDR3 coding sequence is TGTGCAAGTCGCTTAGCTGAAGACAGGAGGCAGCCCCAGCATTTT. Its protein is CASRLAEDRRQPQHF.

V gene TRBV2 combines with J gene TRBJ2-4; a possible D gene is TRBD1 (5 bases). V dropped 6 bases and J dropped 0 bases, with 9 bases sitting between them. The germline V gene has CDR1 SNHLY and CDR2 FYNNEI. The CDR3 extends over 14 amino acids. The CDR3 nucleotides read TGTGCCAGCAGATGGACATTAGCCAAAAACATTCAGTACTTC. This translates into CASRWTLAKNIQYF.

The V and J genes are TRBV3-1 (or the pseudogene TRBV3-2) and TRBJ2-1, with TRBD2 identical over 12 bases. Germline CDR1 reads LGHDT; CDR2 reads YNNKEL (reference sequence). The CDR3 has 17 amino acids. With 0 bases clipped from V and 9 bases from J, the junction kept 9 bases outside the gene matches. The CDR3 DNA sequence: TGTGCCAGCAGCCAAGATTCCGGACTAGCGGGACGGGTTGAGCAGTTCTTC. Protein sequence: CASSQDSGLAGRVEQFF.

CDR3 sequence: CAWRTLLAGVVDTQYF. The DNA of the CDR3 is TGTGCCTGGAGGACACTACTAGCGGGAGTGGTAGATACGCAGTATTTT. The chain combines TRBV30 with TRBJ2-3, with 11 positions matching TRBD2. The CDR3 is 16 amino acids. Losses at the gene ends were 3 bases for V and 5 bases for J; bases not matched to a gene: 10. Germline V gene lookup returns CDR1 GTSNPN and CDR2 SVGIG (reference sequence).

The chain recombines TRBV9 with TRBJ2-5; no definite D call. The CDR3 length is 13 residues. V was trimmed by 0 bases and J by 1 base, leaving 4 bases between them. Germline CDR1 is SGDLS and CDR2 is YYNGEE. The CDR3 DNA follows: TGTGCCAGCAGCGTAGCCAGCCAAGAGACCCAGTACTTC. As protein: CASSVASQETQYF.

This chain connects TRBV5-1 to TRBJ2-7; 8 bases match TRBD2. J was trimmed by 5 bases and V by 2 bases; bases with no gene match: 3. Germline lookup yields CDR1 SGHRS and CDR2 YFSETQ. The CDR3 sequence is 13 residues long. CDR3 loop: CASSLAGVDEQYF. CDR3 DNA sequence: TGCGCCAGCAGCTTAGCGGGAGTGGACGAGCAGTACTTC.

CDR3 in amino acids: CASSYTGGTYGYTF. The CDR3 DNA is TGTGCCAGCAGTTACACAGGGGGGACCTATGGCTACACCTTC. The gene calls are TRBV6-5 and TRBJ1-2; 8 bases are shared with TRBD1. J was trimmed by 4 bases and V by 2 bases; bases with no gene match: 3. Looked up from germline, CDR1 is MNHEY and CDR2 is SVGAGI. The CDR3 sequence is 14 residues long.

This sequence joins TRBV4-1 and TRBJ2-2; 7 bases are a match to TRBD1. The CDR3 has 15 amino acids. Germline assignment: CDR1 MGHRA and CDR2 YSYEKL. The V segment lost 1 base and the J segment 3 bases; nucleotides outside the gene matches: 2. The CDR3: CASSQGDRDTGELFF. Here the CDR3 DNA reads TGCGCCAGCAGCCAAGGAGACAGGGACACCGGGGAGCTGTTTTTT.

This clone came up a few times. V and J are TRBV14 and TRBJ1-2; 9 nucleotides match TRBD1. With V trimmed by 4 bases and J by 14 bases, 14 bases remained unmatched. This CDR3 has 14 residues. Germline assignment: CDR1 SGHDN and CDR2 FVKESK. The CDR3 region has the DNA TGTGCCAGCAGCCCCAATACGGGACAGGGCGAGAGGACCTTC. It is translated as CASSPNTGQGERTF.

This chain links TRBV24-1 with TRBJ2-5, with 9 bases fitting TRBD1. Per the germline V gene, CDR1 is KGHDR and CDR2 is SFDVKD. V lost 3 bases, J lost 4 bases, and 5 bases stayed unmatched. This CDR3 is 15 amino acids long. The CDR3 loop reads CATSDTGQGIETQYF. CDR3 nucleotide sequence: TGTGCCACCAGTGATACGGGACAGGGAATAGAGACCCAGTACTTC.

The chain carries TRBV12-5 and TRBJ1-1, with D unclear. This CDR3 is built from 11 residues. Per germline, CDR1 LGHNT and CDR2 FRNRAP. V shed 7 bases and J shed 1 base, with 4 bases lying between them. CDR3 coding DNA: TGTGCTAGTGCTCCGAACACTGAAGCTTTCTTT. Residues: CASAPNTEAFF.

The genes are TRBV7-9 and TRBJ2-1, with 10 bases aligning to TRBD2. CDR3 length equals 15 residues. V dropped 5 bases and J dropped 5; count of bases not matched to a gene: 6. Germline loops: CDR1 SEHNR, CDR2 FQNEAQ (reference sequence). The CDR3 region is CASSPGLAADNEQFF. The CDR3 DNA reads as TGTGCCAGCAGCCCAGGACTAGCGGCCGACAATGAGCAGTTCTTC.